This T cell receptor beta chain was captured by sequencing in a study of Tregs in tolerant kidney transplant recipients (dated by TCRdb to between 2019 and 2020). A note on the overall study: The transplants used related donors with nonmyeloablative bone marrow transplantation, and mixed chimerism in the human trials was transient. TCRbeta sequencing was used in the study to identify donor-specific regulatory T cells before combined kidney and bone marrow transplantation, and the identified cells were then tracked after transplant. What the work shows at the level of the full study, not this receptor alone: The study was limited by small patient numbers, and the findings need validation in larger populations and under other immunosuppression protocols. In tolerant patients, the expansion of donor-specific Tregs was greater than global Treg expansion, suggesting that the expansion was antigen-driven rather than nonspecific. PCR primers changed over time for some patients, so nucleotide-level comparison across those patients' samples was not possible. Although technical replication error seemed to be minimal, the question of biological reproducibility was not addressed directly. The most biologically relevant and donor-specific TCRbeta repertoire appeared to be identified by expanding Tregs with activated donor B cells.

Turning to this clone: The target of this receptor is not known. No base qualities exist here, and no much larger clone lies one base off it.

A distance of 18 bases separates the germline ends of V and J, which lose 6 bases and 5 bases respectively. Via the germline V gene, CDR1 is MGHDK and CDR2 SYGVNS. The CDR3 has 15 amino acids, counting the end cysteine and phenylalanine. CDR3 DNA is the only sequence kept; it has 45 bases, read in frame from the first base. Genomic DNA was extracted from sorted cells with the QIAGEN DNeasy Blood and Tissue Kit for TCRbeta CDR3 sequencing. High-throughput TCRbeta CDR3 sequencing was carried out commercially through immunoSEQ, with PCR amplification with bias correction and internal controls included. The study's own analysis went as follows. Unique productive TCRbeta sequences were defined by CDR3 nucleotide sequence where primers matched, otherwise by CDR3 amino acid sequence with Vbeta and Jbeta genes. To correct for sorting error, sequences found in more than one sorted population at a frequency ratio of 2:1 or less were discarded, and the remaining shared sequences were assigned to the population with the higher frequency. A sequence was defined as donor-reactive if the sequence was expanded at least 5-fold in CFSE-low cells compared with unstimulated cells and had a frequency of at least 0.01% in CFSE-low cells. Jensen-Shannon divergence, calculated on the top 100 TCRbeta sequences ranked by frequency, was used to quantify repertoire divergence. For samples with multiple sequencing runs, sorting error was corrected in each run separately before the runs were combined. What TCRdb holds here is the immuneACCESS table cut down to in-frame rearrangements. Part of the clones is not present; checked against another copy, under half of the missing clones reflect an unresolved V gene, and the others are unexplained. V and J calls plus clone size are reproduced from that table; the DNA served to infer D and trimming. The table for this sample lists about 73,000 clones; 85% to 95% of them were counted only once. The ten largest clones capture 0.34% of the sample.

The label giving this sample's time point can be read as: blood sample drawn before combined kidney and bone marrow transplant. Thawed PBMCs were FACS-sorted into unstimulated Tregs (CD4+CD25+CD127-), CD4+ non-Tregs (CD4+CD25-), CD4 cells and CD8 cells. Before Treg sorting, thawed PBMCs were rested overnight at 37°C with approximately 210 IU/ml IL-2. A few combined kidney and bone marrow transplant recipients from the ITN036ST trial were included as patients, and samples were available only from these trial subjects. Healthy control blood was separated into PBMCs by Ficoll density gradient and cryopreserved, and patient PBMCs were collected both before and after transplant.

The chain is encoded by TRBV25-1 joined to TRBJ2-3, and perhaps TRBD2 as D gene, on 5 matching bases. This sequence was found in a human donor who received a combined kidney and bone marrow transplant. This sample comprised Tregs from blood, obtained before the transplant. The DNA sequence reads TGTGCCAGCAGCCCAGACTATGCTTCTATAGATACGCAGTATTTT. This sequence encodes CASSPDYASIDTQYF. The entire variable domain, with the stretches around the CDR3 drawn from the reference TRBV25-1 and TRBJ2-3 proteins, is EADIYQTPRYLVIGTGKKITLECSQTMGHDKMYWYQQDPGMELHLIHYSYGVNSTEKGDLSSESTVSRIRTEHFPLTLESARPSHTSQYLCASSPDYASIDTQYFGPGTRLTVL.